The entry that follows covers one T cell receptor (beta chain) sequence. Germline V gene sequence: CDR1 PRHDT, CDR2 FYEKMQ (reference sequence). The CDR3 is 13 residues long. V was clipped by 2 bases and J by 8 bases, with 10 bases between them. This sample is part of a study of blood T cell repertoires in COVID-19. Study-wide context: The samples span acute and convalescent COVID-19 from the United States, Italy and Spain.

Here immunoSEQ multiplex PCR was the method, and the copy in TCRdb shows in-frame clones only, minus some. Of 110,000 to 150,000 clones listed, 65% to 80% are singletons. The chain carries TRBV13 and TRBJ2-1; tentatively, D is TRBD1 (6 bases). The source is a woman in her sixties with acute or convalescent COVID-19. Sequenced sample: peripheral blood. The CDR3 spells CASSLIGGDEQFF. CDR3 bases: TGTGCCAGCAGCTTAATTGGGGGCGATGAGCAGTTCTTC.